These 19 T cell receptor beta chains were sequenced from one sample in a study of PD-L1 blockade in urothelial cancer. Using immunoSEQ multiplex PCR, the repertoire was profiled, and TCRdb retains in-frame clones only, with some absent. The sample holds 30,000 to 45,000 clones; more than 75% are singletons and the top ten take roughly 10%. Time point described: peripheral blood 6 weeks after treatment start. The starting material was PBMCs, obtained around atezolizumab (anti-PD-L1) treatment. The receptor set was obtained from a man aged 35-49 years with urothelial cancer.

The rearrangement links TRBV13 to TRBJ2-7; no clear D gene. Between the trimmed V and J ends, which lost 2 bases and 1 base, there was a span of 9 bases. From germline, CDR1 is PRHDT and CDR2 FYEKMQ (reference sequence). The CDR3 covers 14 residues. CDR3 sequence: CASSLRSGSYEQYF. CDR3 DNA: TGTGCCAGCAGCTTACGGTCAGGTTCCTACGAGCAGTACTTC.

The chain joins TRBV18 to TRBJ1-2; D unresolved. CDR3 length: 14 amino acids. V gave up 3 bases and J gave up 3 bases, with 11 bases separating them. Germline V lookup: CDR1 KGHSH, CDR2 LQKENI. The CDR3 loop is CASSPLTDHYGYTF. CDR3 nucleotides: TGTGCCAGCTCACCGCTGACTGATCACTATGGCTACACCTTC.

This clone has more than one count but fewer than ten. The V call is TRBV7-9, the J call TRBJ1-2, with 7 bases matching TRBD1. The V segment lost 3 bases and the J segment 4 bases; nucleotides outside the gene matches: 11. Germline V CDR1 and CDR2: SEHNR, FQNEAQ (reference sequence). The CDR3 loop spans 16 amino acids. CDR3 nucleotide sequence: TGTGCCAGCAGCTTGGAAGGGGGCACCCTTGGCTATGGCTACACCTTC. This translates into CASSLEGGTLGYGYTF.

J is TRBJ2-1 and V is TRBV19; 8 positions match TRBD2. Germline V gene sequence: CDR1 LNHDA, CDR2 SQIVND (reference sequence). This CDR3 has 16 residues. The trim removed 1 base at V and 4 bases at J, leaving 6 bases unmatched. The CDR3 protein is CASSIGGGRPYNEQFF. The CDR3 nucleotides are TGTGCCAGTAGTATAGGAGGCGGGAGGCCTTACAATGAGCAGTTCTTC.

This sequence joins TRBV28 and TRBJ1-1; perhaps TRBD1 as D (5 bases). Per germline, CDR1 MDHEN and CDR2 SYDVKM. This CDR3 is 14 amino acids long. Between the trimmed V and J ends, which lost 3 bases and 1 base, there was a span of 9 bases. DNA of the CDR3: TGTGCCAGCAGTTTCCTCACAGGGAACACTGAAGCTTTCTTT. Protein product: CASSFLTGNTEAFF.

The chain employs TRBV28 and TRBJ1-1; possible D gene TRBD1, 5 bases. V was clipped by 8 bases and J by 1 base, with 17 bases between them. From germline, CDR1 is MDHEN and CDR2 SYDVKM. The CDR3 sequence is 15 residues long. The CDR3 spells CASAGDRFRNTEAFF. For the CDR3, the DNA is TGTGCCAGCGCGGGGGATCGGTTTCGGAACACTGAAGCTTTCTTT.

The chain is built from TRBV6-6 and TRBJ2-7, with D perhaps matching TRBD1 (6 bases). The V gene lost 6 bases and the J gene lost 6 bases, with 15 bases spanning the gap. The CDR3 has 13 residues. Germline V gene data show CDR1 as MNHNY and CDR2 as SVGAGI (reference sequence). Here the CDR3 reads CASSPRGPGEQYF. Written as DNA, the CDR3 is TGTGCCAGCAGCCCCAGGGGCCCGGGCGAGCAGTACTTC.

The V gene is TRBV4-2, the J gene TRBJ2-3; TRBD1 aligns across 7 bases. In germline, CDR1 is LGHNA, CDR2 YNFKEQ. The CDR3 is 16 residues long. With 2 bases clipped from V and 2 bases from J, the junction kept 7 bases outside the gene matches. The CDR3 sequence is CASSQQQGYPTDTQYF. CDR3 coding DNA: TGTGCCAGCAGCCAACAACAGGGGTATCCCACAGATACGCAGTATTTT.

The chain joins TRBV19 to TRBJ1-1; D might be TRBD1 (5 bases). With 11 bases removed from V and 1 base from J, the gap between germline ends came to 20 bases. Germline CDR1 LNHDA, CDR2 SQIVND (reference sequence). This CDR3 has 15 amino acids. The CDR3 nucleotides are TGTGCCGCGTCCCCGGTAAGGGGTGGGAACACTGAAGCTTTCTTT. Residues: CAASPVRGGNTEAFF.

The CDR3 loop reads CASSLKRAGGTDTQYF. DNA of the CDR3: TGCGCCAGCAGCTTGAAGAGAGCGGGAGGCACAGATACGCAGTATTTT. V is TRBV5-1 and J is TRBJ2-3, with 8 bases fitting TRBD2. The length of the CDR3 is 16 residues. Germline V CDR1 and CDR2: SGHRS, YFSETQ. V was clipped by 1 base and J by 1 base; unmatched bases: 5.

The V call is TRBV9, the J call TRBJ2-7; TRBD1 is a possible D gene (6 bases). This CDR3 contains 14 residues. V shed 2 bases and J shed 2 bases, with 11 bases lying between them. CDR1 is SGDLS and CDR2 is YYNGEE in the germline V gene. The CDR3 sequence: CASSVGTGTYEQYF. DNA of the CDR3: TGTGCCAGCAGCGTCGGCACAGGGACCTACGAGCAGTACTTC.

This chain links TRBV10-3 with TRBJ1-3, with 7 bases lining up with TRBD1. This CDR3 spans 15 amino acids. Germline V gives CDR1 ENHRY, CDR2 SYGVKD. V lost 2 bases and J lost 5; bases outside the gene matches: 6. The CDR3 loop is CAISETGDSRNTIYF. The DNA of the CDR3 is TGTGCCATCAGTGAGACTGGGGACAGCAGAAACACCATATATTTT.

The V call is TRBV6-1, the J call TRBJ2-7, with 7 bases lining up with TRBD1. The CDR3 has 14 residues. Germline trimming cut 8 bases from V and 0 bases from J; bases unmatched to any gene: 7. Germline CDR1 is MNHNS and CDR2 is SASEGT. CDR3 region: CASQGQFSSYEQYF. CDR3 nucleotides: TGTGCCAGCCAGGGACAGTTTAGCTCCTACGAGCAGTACTTC.

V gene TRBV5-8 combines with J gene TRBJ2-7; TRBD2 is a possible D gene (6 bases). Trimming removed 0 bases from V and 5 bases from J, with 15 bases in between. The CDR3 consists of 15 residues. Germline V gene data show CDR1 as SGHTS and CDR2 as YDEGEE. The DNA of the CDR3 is TGTGCCAGCAGCTTGGCTGGGCGGGAAATCGACGAGCAGTACTTC. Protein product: CASSLAGREIDEQYF.

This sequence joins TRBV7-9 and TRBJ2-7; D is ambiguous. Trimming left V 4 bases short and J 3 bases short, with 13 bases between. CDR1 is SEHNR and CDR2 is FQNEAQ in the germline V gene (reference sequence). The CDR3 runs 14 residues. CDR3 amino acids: CASSSGLTFYEQYF. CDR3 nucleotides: TGTGCCAGCAGCTCGGGTCTAACGTTCTACGAGCAGTACTTC.

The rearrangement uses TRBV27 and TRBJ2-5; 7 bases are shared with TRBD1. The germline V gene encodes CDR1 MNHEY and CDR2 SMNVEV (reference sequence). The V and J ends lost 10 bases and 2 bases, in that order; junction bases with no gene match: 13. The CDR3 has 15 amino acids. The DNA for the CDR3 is TGTGCCAACTTCCCCTTACCCAGGGGGCAAGAGACCCAGTACTTC. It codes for CANFPLPRGQETQYF.

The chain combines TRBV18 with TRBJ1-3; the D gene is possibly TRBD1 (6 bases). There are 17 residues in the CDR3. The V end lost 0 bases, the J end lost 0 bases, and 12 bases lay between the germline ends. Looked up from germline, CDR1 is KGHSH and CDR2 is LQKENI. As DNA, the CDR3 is TGTGCCAGCTCACCACCCGGGACAACTGCCTCTGGAAACACCATATATTTT. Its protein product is CASSPPGTTASGNTIYF.

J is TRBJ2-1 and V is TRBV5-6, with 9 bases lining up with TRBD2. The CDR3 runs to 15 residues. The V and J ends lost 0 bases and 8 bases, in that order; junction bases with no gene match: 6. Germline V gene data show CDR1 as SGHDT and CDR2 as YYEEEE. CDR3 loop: CASSLEYVAGDEQFF. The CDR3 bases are TGTGCCAGCAGCTTGGAATACGTAGCGGGAGATGAGCAGTTCTTC.

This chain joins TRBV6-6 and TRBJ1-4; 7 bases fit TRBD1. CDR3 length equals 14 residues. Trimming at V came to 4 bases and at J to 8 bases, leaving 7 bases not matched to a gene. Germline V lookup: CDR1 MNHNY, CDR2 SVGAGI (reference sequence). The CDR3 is CASSFSGGGEKLFF. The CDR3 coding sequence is TGTGCCAGCAGTTTTTCAGGGGGTGGCGAAAAACTGTTTTTT.